These 18 T cell receptor beta chains came from one sample sequenced in a study of cytomegalovirus exposure and HLA in healthy donors. The PCR contained 60 Vbeta and 13 Jbeta primers. Sequencing used immunoSEQ multiplex PCR; TCRdb keeps in-frame clones, though not all of them. The repertoire holds about 140,000 clones, roughly 80% seen once, with roughly 1% in the top ten. The specimen was PBMCs. Every receptor here comes from a man between 18 and 35 years old in good health and CMV-seronegative.

The rearrangement links TRBV5-1 to TRBJ2-5; TRBD2 matches at 7 bases. This CDR3 has 15 amino acids. The germline V gene encodes CDR1 SGHRS and CDR2 YFSETQ. The ends lost 0 bases at V and 4 bases at J; junction bases unmatched: 6. The CDR3 nucleotides read TGCGCCAGCAGCTTGGGGTTTGGCGGGGGAGAGACCCAGTACTTC. Amino acids: CASSLGFGGGETQYF.

This chain joins TRBV7-9 and TRBJ1-2; tentatively, D is TRBD1 (5 bases). Trimming pared 3 bases from V and 8 bases from J, leaving 16 bases between. Germline V lookup: CDR1 SEHNR, CDR2 FQNEAQ (reference sequence). The CDR3 consists of 14 residues. The CDR3 here is CASSFSQGSGGYTF. The CDR3 DNA reads TGTGCCAGCAGCTTTAGCCAGGGAAGTGGCGGCTACACCTTC.

The chain uses TRBV7-8 and TRBJ2-5, with TRBD1 as a possible D gene (7 bases). V lost 5 bases and J 4 bases, leaving 14 bases between the germline ends. The CDR3 is made up of 14 amino acids. In germline, CDR1 is SGHVS, CDR2 FQNEAQ. CDR3 nucleotides: TGTGCCAGCAGCCAACAGGGGCGGGGAGAGACCCAGTACTTC. Translating it yields CASSQQGRGETQYF.

This sequence joins TRBV2 and TRBJ1-5; TRBD1 matches 7 bases. J was trimmed by 5 bases and V by 4 bases; bases with no gene match: 5. Germline values: CDR1 SNHLY, CDR2 FYNNEI. The CDR3 runs to 14 residues. The CDR3 DNA sequence: TGTGCCAGCAGTGCACAGGGGACATATCAGCCCCAGCATTTT. Residues: CASSAQGTYQPQHF.

CDR3 in amino acids: CASEEIQGNPGGGYTF. The DNA for the CDR3 is TGTGCCAGCGAGGAAATCCAGGGTAACCCAGGGGGTGGCTACACCTTC. The chain couples TRBV2 to TRBJ1-2, with 7 positions matching TRBD1. CDR1 and CDR2 from the germline V gene are SNHLY and FYNNEI. V trimming: 8 bases; J trimming: 7 bases; junction bases outside the gene matches: 19. This CDR3 is built from 16 residues.

The V call is TRBV4-1, the J call TRBJ2-2, with no clear D. The germline V gene encodes CDR1 MGHRA and CDR2 YSYEKL. This CDR3 is 17 amino acids long. V lost 1 base and J 5 bases, leaving 17 bases between the germline ends. CDR3 loop: CASSQVDLFSGTGELFF. The CDR3, as DNA: TGCGCCAGCAGCCAAGTTGACCTTTTCTCCGGGACCGGGGAGCTGTTTTTT.

The chain recombines TRBV6-5 with TRBJ2-5; 7 bases are shared with TRBD2. V shed 6 bases and J 5 bases; nucleotides not matched to a gene: 6. This CDR3 has 13 amino acids. The germline gives CDR1 MNHEY, CDR2 SVGAGI. The chain's CDR3 is CASSRLAWETQYF. As DNA, the CDR3 is TGTGCCAGCAGCCGACTAGCTTGGGAGACCCAGTACTTC.

The V call is TRBV29-1, the J call TRBJ1-6; D might be TRBD1 (5 bases). The V gene's germline CDR1 is SQVTM and CDR2 ANQGSEA. V dropped 3 bases and J dropped 6 bases, with 9 bases sitting between them. This CDR3 spans 13 amino acids. CDR3 region: CSVEVGGNSPLHF. The CDR3 DNA follows: TGCAGCGTTGAGGTGGGGGGTAATTCACCCCTCCACTTT.

The chain joins TRBV12-5 to TRBJ2-5; D unclear. This CDR3 has 12 amino acids. From germline, CDR1 is LGHNT and CDR2 FRNRAP. Trimming took off 6 bases at V and 5 bases at J, with 10 bases between the two ends. The CDR3 reads CASGRHGETQYF. DNA for the CDR3: TGTGCTAGTGGCCGACATGGGGAGACCCAGTACTTC.

The V gene is TRBV11-2, the J gene TRBJ2-7, with 9 bases identical to TRBD2. The CDR3 consists of 18 residues. Germline CDR1 SGHAT, CDR2 FQNNGV. Trimming removed 4 bases from V and 0 bases from J; junction bases left unmatched: 13. The CDR3 sequence is CASSYLWVAGAISYEQYF. Written as DNA, the CDR3 is TGTGCCAGCAGCTACCTGTGGGTAGCGGGGGCCATCTCCTACGAGCAGTACTTC.

This clone was detected a few times. The V and J genes are TRBV4-3 and TRBJ1-2, with TRBD1 identical over 7 bases. Germline loops: CDR1 LGHNA, CDR2 YSLEER. The CDR3 loop spans 15 amino acids. V lost 0 bases and J lost 7; bases outside the gene matches: 8. CDR3 residues: CASSQDSTGFSGYTF. CDR3 coding DNA: TGCGCCAGCAGCCAAGATTCGACAGGGTTCAGTGGCTACACCTTC.

The chain carries TRBV5-4 and TRBJ2-7; 7 nucleotides align to TRBD1. The germline CDR1 and CDR2 sequences are SGHNT and YYREEE (reference sequence). V shed 4 bases and J 3 bases; nucleotides not matched to a gene: 4. The CDR3 is made up of 13 amino acids. The CDR3: CASSGRDSYEQYF. As DNA, the CDR3 is TGTGCCAGCAGCGGAAGGGACAGCTACGAGCAGTACTTC.

The table lists this clone with a count of one. This chain uses TRBV2 with TRBJ1-2, with 10 bases lining up with TRBD1. This CDR3 is built from 15 residues. With V trimmed by 2 bases and J by 6 bases, 6 bases remained unmatched. The germline CDR1 and CDR2 sequences are SNHLY and FYNNEI. CDR3 in amino acids: CASSENRQGADGYTF. CDR3 nucleotides: TGTGCCAGCAGTGAAAACAGACAGGGGGCGGATGGCTACACCTTC. Combining the CDR3 with reference TRBV2 and TRBJ1-2 gives the whole variable domain EPEVTQTPSHQVTQMGQEVILRCVPISNHLYFYWYRQILGQKVEFLVSFYNNEISEKSEIFDDQFSVERPDGSNFTLKIRSTKLEDSAMYFCASSENRQGADGYTFGSGTRLTVV.

This clone showed up just once. The rearrangement links TRBV14 to TRBJ1-1; D unclear. Trimming left V 4 bases short and J 1 base short, with 13 bases between. The CDR3 runs to 15 residues. Germline V lookup: CDR1 SGHDN, CDR2 FVKESK. CDR3 nucleotide sequence: TGTGCCAGCAGCCCGGTCGGGAAGGCGAACACTGAAGCTTTCTTT. Amino acids: CASSPVGKANTEAFF.

This clone appeared once. This chain uses TRBV19 with TRBJ1-5; D is unresolved. Germline V gene lookup returns CDR1 LNHDA and CDR2 SQIVND (reference sequence). V was pared by 5 bases and J by 0 bases, with 11 bases between. The CDR3 loop spans 15 amino acids. CDR3 in DNA: TGTGCCAGTAGTGAGACACGATCTAGCAATCAGCCCCAGCATTTT. It translates to CASSETRSSNQPQHF.

V is TRBV6-5 and J is TRBJ2-5; tentatively, D is TRBD2 (5 bases). The end of the DNA fits TRBJ2-7 better, so the J call may be wrong. The CDR3 consists of 15 residues. CDR1 is MNHEY, CDR2 SVGAGI, per germline. Here the CDR3 reads CASRSASGSYYEQYF. CDR3 sequence (DNA): TGTGCCAGCAGATCCGCCTCTGGGAGTTACTACGAGCAGTACTTC.

This sequence joins TRBV5-1 and TRBJ2-5; 7 nucleotides agree with TRBD1. Germline lookup yields CDR1 SGHRS and CDR2 YFSETQ. After removal of 5 bases from V and 5 bases from J, the junction contained 15 bases not matched to a gene. The CDR3 totals 16 residues. CDR3 coding DNA: TGCGCCAGCAGTCTTATCCCGAGACAGGGAGTGGAGACCCAGTACTTC. Protein sequence: CASSLIPRQGVETQYF.

The V call is TRBV21-1, the J call TRBJ2-7; TRBD1 is the table's D call, not checked against the DNA. TRBV21-1 constitutes a pseudogene. CDR3 length: 17 amino acids. The CDR3 nucleotides are TGTGCCAGCAGCAAAGGAAAGGACAGGGCATTATCCTACGAGCAGTACTTC. Its translation is CASSKGKDRALSYEQYF.